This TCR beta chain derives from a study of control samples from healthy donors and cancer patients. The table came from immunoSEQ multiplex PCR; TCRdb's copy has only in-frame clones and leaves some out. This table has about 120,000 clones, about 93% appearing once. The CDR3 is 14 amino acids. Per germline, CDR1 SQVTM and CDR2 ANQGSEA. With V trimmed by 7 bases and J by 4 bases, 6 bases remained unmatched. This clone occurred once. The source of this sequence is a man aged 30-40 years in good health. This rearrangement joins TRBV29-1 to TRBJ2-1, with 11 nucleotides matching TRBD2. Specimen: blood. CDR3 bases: TGCAGCGGCCACCCTAGCGGGGGGTACAATGAGCAGTTCTTC. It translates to CSGHPSGGYNEQFF.